This TCR beta chain was observed in a study of cytomegalovirus exposure and HLA in healthy donors. The overall study: Researchers found that roughly 81% of over 350 genotyped donors fell within the Caucasian-associated ancestry cluster.

V lost 5 bases, J lost 5 bases, and 13 bases stayed unmatched. This CDR3 has 16 amino acids. Germline CDR1 is SGHAT and CDR2 is FQNNGV. Study results and limitations: Analyses of presence and absence presupposed an approximately uniform sequencing depth across donors.

This PCR relied on a set of 60 Vbeta primers and 13 Jbeta primers. Libraries were prepared by immunoSEQ multiplex PCR; TCRdb keeps only in-frame clonotypes and omits some of them. The sample lists some 140,000 clones, approximately 80% occurring once. Of note for this clone: Its antigen is not identified.

Whereas donors were nominally healthy upon sampling, unrecorded immune exposures were probable. Sequenced sample: PBMCs. The rearrangement links TRBV11-2 to TRBJ2-5; 8 bases are a match to TRBD1. The TCR was taken from a man aged 25 to 45 in good health and CMV-seropositive. The CDR3 sequence is CASSQYGQGEEETQYF. For the CDR3, the DNA is TGTGCCAGCAGCCAGTATGGACAGGGTGAAGAGGAGACCCAGTACTTC.